This TCR beta chain was sequenced for a study of OX40 agonist ivuxolimab in advanced cancers. Notes on the study in general: Expanded clones tended on average to be more numerous among CD8+ T cells than CD4+.

With respect to this clone: Its antigen remains unidentified.

Generated by immunoSEQ multiplex PCR, the TCRdb table keeps only in-frame clones and is missing some. This table has about 48,000 clones, about 85% appearing once. This CDR3 is 12 amino acids long. Trimming left V 8 bases short and J 5 bases short, with 15 bases between. The V gene's germline CDR1 is SQVTM and CDR2 ANQGSEA. This chain links TRBV29-1 with TRBJ2-5; a possible D gene is TRBD1 (5 bases). This specimen consisted of CD4+ or CD8+ T cells sorted from blood, obtained in a trial of the OX40 agonist ivuxolimab. The source of this sequence is an adult with an advanced solid tumor such as melanoma, head and neck, liver or kidney cancer. The CDR3: CSHRKGAETQYF. The CDR3 nucleotides read TGCAGCCACCGGAAAGGGGCCGAGACCCAGTACTTC.